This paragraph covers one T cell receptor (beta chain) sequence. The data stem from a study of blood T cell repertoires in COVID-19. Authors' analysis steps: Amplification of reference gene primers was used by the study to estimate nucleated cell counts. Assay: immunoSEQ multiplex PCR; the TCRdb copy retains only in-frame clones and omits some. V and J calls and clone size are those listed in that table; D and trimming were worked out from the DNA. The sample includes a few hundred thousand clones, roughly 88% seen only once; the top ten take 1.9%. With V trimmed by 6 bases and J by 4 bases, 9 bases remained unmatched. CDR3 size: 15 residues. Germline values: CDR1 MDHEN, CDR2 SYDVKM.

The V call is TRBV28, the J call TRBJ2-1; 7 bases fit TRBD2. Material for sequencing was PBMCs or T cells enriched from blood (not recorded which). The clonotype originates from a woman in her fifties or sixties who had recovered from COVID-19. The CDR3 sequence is CASSPPREWYNEQFF. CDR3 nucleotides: TGTGCCAGCAGCCCTCCGCGGGAGTGGTACAATGAGCAGTTCTTC.